This T cell receptor beta chain originates from a study of T cell responses to AZD1222 COVID-19 vaccine. With 0 bases removed from V and 2 bases from J, the gap between germline ends came to 6 bases. The CDR3 is 14 amino acids. The germline V gene encodes CDR1 MNHEY and CDR2 SVGAGI. Some clones are missing from TCRdb's copy, which holds only in-frame ones; the method was immunoSEQ multiplex PCR. The repertoire consists of over 120,000 clones, with around 92% occurring once and the leading ten covering roughly 3.6%. This sample comprised peripheral blood, obtained 28 days after the second AZD1222 dose. The sequence derives from an adult who received the AZD1222 COVID-19 vaccine. The rearrangement joins TRBV6-5 to TRBJ2-3; D is ambiguous. The DNA for the CDR3 is TGTGCCAGCAGTTACTCGGCAGTCACAGATACGCAGTATTTT. It yields the protein CASSYSAVTDTQYF.